This TCR beta chain came from a study of blood T cell repertoires in COVID-19. Whole-study context: The United States, Italy and Spain supplied acute and convalescent COVID-19 samples. Sample material is recorded as cDNA or gDNA derived from T cells, B-cell-depleted T cells, or PBMCs.

As processed by the authors: Amplification of reference gene primers provided the estimated nucleated cell counts. The protocol was immunoSEQ multiplex PCR, while the TCRdb copy is restricted to in-frame clones and leaves out a portion. V, J and clone size are taken as reported in that table, and D and trimming were inferred from the DNA itself. Among fewer than 350,000 clones listed, approximately 85% were seen once. This CDR3 has 14 amino acids. The V and J ends lost 5 bases and 7 bases, in that order; junction bases with no gene match: 3. The germline V gene encodes CDR1 MNHNY and CDR2 SVGAGI (reference sequence).

The sample consisted of peripheral blood. V and J are TRBV6-6 and TRBJ1-6, with TRBD1 identical over 9 bases. The origin of this receptor is a human donor in a cohort sampled during active COVID-19. CDR3 sequence (DNA): TGTGCCAGCAGTAAAGGACAGGGGAATTCACCCCTCCACTTT. Its translation: CASSKGQGNSPLHF.